The rows below give T cell receptor beta chains drawn from one sample of a study of shared clonotypes between healthy human individuals. TCRdb's table, derived via immunoSEQ multiplex PCR, lists solely in-frame clones and lacks some. The sample has a few million clones, more than 85% seen once. Sequenced input: naive CD4+ T cells from PBMCs. Receptor source: a man between 18 and 35 years old in good health. Some clones in this sample may be carry-over from other donors' samples. Both conserved end residues are part of each CDR3. The order of the fields is J gene, V gene, D gene, clone size, CDR3 length, CDR3 protein, CDR3 DNA. A D gene is named only where the DNA matches it firmly. Rows give clone size only sometimes, using once, few, many, or a class for an expanded clone.

j_gene: TRBJ1-2
v_gene: TRBV30
d_gene: .
abundance: .
len: 13
CDR3aa: CAWSWQGFDGYTF
CDR3nt: TGTGCCTGGAGTTGGCAGGGGTTCGACGGCTACACCTTC

j_gene: TRBJ1-4
v_gene: TRBV11-2
d_gene: .
abundance: .
len: 15
CDR3aa: CASSFGRLFYEKLFF
CDR3nt: TGTGCCAGCAGCTTCGGGAGACTATTTTATGAAAAACTGTTTTTT

j_gene: TRBJ2-7
v_gene: TRBV18
d_gene: TRBD2
abundance: .
len: 15
CDR3aa: CASSPGRENPYEQYF
CDR3nt: TGTGCCAGCTCACCAGGGCGGGAGAATCCCTACGAGCAGTACTTC

j_gene: TRBJ1-1
v_gene: TRBV6-1
d_gene: .
abundance: .
len: 13
CDR3aa: CASSSNMNTEAFF
CDR3nt: TGTGCCAGCAGTTCCAATATGAACACTGAAGCTTTCTTT

j_gene: TRBJ2-1
v_gene: TRBV9
d_gene: TRBD1
abundance: .
len: 14
CDR3aa: CASSFRQGADEQFF
CDR3nt: TGTGCCAGCAGCTTTCGACAGGGGGCCGATGAGCAGTTCTTC

j_gene: TRBJ2-5
v_gene: TRBV15
d_gene: TRBD1
abundance: .
len: 15
CDR3aa: CATSRDGTGTGTQYF
CDR3nt: TGTGCCACCAGCAGAGATGGGACAGGGACGGGGACCCAGTACTTC

j_gene: TRBJ1-5
v_gene: TRBV18
d_gene: .
abundance: .
len: 16
CDR3aa: CASSPIQGKANQPQHF
CDR3nt: TGTGCCAGCTCACCAATACAGGGTAAGGCCAATCAGCCCCAGCATTTT

j_gene: TRBJ2-3
v_gene: TRBV18
d_gene: .
abundance: once
len: 14
CDR3aa: CASSPGLTRDTQYF
CDR3nt: TGTGCCAGCTCTCCCGGGCTTACGAGGGATACGCAGTATTTT

j_gene: TRBJ2-7
v_gene: TRBV29-1
d_gene: TRBD1
abundance: .
len: 15
CDR3aa: CSVETWDRGGHEQYF
CDR3nt: TGCAGCGTTGAAACATGGGACAGGGGCGGCCACGAGCAGTACTTC

j_gene: TRBJ2-5
v_gene: TRBV6-6
d_gene: .
abundance: .
len: 16
CDR3aa: CASSIDRRVGGETQYF
CDR3nt: TGTGCCAGCAGTATCGACAGGAGGGTAGGGGGAGAGACCCAGTACTTC

j_gene: TRBJ1-5
v_gene: TRBV28
d_gene: .
abundance: once
len: 16
CDR3aa: CASSLGGLVSNQPQHF
CDR3nt: TGTGCCAGCAGTTTGGGGGGGTTGGTAAGCAATCAGCCCCAGCATTTT

j_gene: TRBJ1-5
v_gene: TRBV28
d_gene: TRBD1
abundance: .
len: 16
CDR3aa: CASSLMGQGTNQPQHF
CDR3nt: TGTGCCAGCAGTTTAATGGGACAGGGGACCAATCAGCCCCAGCATTTT

j_gene: TRBJ1-5
v_gene: TRBV28
d_gene: .
abundance: .
len: 16
CDR3aa: CASSSPGTPEFGPQHF
CDR3nt: TGTGCCAGCAGTTCCCCCGGGACACCTGAATTTGGGCCCCAGCATTTT

j_gene: TRBJ2-5
v_gene: TRBV19
d_gene: TRBD2
abundance: .
len: 17
CDR3aa: CASSIRAGAPTRETQYF
CDR3nt: TGTGCCAGTAGTATCCGAGCGGGGGCCCCCACAAGGGAGACCCAGTACTTC

j_gene: TRBJ2-3
v_gene: TRBV27
d_gene: .
abundance: once
len: 15
CDR3aa: CASSLEAGVGDTQYF
CDR3nt: TGTGCCAGCAGTTTAGAGGCAGGGGTAGGGGATACGCAGTATTTT

j_gene: TRBJ2-2
v_gene: TRBV5-6
d_gene: .
abundance: .
len: 13
CDR3aa: CASSFWGTGELFF
CDR3nt: TGTGCCAGCAGCTTTTGGGGCACCGGGGAGCTGTTTTTT

j_gene: TRBJ1-5
v_gene: TRBV19
d_gene: .
abundance: .
len: 15
CDR3aa: CASSPRGGSNQPQHF
CDR3nt: TGTGCCAGTAGCCCCCGGGGCGGGAGCAATCAGCCCCAGCATTTT

j_gene: TRBJ2-1
v_gene: TRBV10-3
d_gene: TRBD2
abundance: .
len: 17
CDR3aa: CAISSSEGGSSYNEQFF
CDR3nt: TGTGCCATCAGTTCGTCGGAAGGCGGGAGCTCCTACAATGAGCAGTTCTTC

j_gene: TRBJ2-3
v_gene: TRBV20-1
d_gene: TRBD1
abundance: .
len: 11
CDR3aa: CSARATGAQYF
CDR3nt: TGCAGTGCTAGAGCGACAGGGGCGCAGTATTTT

j_gene: TRBJ2-4
v_gene: TRBV2
d_gene: TRBD1
abundance: .
len: 17
CDR3aa: CASTRGQGLLAKNIQYF
CDR3nt: TGTGCCAGCACAAGGGGACAGGGTTTACTAGCCAAAAACATTCAGTACTTC

j_gene: TRBJ1-5
v_gene: TRBV28
d_gene: .
abundance: few
len: 12
CDR3aa: CASSLRLQPQHF
CDR3nt: TGTGCCAGCAGTTTACGTCTGCAGCCCCAGCATTTT

j_gene: TRBJ2-2
v_gene: TRBV10-1
d_gene: .
abundance: .
len: 15
CDR3aa: CASSESKIGTGELFF
CDR3nt: TGCGCCAGCAGTGAGTCGAAGATTGGAACCGGGGAGCTGTTTTTT

j_gene: TRBJ2-3
v_gene: TRBV4-3
d_gene: TRBD2
abundance: .
len: 18
CDR3aa: CASSHGPTSGRAADTQYF
CDR3nt: TGCGCCAGCAGCCACGGCCCGACTAGCGGGAGGGCCGCAGATACGCAGTATTTT

j_gene: TRBJ1-2
v_gene: TRBV6-1
d_gene: TRBD1
abundance: .
len: 14
CDR3aa: CASSVGTGGVQYTF
CDR3nt: TGTGCCAGCAGCGTAGGGACAGGGGGCGTTCAGTACACCTTC

j_gene: TRBJ2-3
v_gene: TRBV5-1
d_gene: TRBD2
abundance: once
len: 16
CDR3aa: CASSVGLAGVIDTQYF
CDR3nt: TGCGCCAGCAGCGTAGGACTAGCGGGAGTTATAGATACGCAGTATTTT

j_gene: TRBJ2-3
v_gene: TRBV28
d_gene: .
abundance: .
len: 15
CDR3aa: CASRLGQFYTDTQYF
CDR3nt: TGTGCCAGCAGACTCGGACAGTTCTACACAGATACGCAGTATTTT

j_gene: TRBJ2-3
v_gene: TRBV7-8
d_gene: TRBD2
abundance: .
len: 15
CDR3aa: CASSLRREVPDTQYF
CDR3nt: TGTGCCAGCAGCTTACGGCGGGAGGTGCCCGATACGCAGTATTTT

j_gene: TRBJ2-7
v_gene: TRBV28
d_gene: TRBD1
abundance: .
len: 13
CDR3aa: CVTGTGDTYEQYF
CDR3nt: TGTGTCACGGGGACAGGGGATACCTACGAGCAGTACTTC

j_gene: TRBJ2-7
v_gene: TRBV28
d_gene: TRBD2
abundance: .
len: 15
CDR3aa: CASSPVGEGHYEQYF
CDR3nt: TGTGCCAGCAGTCCCGTAGGGGAGGGCCACTACGAGCAGTACTTC

j_gene: TRBJ2-3
v_gene: TRBV6-1
d_gene: .
abundance: .
len: 12
CDR3aa: CASSALEGTQYF
CDR3nt: TGTGCCAGCAGTGCTTTAGAGGGTACGCAGTATTTT

j_gene: TRBJ2-1
v_gene: TRBV19
d_gene: .
abundance: .
len: 13
CDR3aa: CASSIAPGHEQFF
CDR3nt: TGTGCCAGTAGTATAGCACCCGGCCATGAGCAGTTCTTC

j_gene: TRBJ2-1
v_gene: TRBV5-1
d_gene: .
abundance: once
len: 14
CDR3aa: CASSQDPPGNEQFF
CDR3nt: TGCGCCAGCAGCCAGGACCCCCCCGGTAATGAGCAGTTCTTC

j_gene: TRBJ1-2
v_gene: TRBV28
d_gene: .
abundance: .
len: 13
CDR3aa: CASSPGANYGYTF
CDR3nt: TGTGCCAGCAGCCCCGGGGCTAACTATGGCTACACCTTC

j_gene: TRBJ1-1
v_gene: TRBV2
d_gene: .
abundance: .
len: 16
CDR3aa: CASSEEGRGVFTEAFF
CDR3nt: TGTGCCAGCAGTGAGGAAGGGCGGGGGGTTTTCACTGAAGCTTTCTTT

j_gene: TRBJ2-1
v_gene: TRBV7-3
d_gene: TRBD2
abundance: .
len: 19
CDR3aa: CASSLNPPGTSGRGYEQFF
CDR3nt: TGTGCCAGCAGCTTAAACCCCCCCGGGACTAGCGGGAGGGGCTATGAGCAGTTCTTC

j_gene: TRBJ1-1
v_gene: TRBV7-4
d_gene: .
abundance: .
len: 15
CDR3aa: CASSPSWATNTEAFF
CDR3nt: TGTGCCAGCAGCCCATCATGGGCAACGAACACTGAAGCTTTCTTT

j_gene: TRBJ2-7
v_gene: TRBV5-1
d_gene: .
abundance: .
len: 13
CDR3aa: CASSPGTEREQYF
CDR3nt: TGCGCCAGCAGCCCAGGGACCGAGAGAGAGCAGTACTTC

j_gene: TRBJ2-7
v_gene: TRBV5-1
d_gene: TRBD2
abundance: .
len: 15
CDR3aa: CASSLLSGSPYEQYF
CDR3nt: TGCGCCAGCAGCTTACTTAGCGGGAGCCCCTACGAGCAGTACTTC

j_gene: TRBJ2-3
v_gene: TRBV6-1
d_gene: .
abundance: .
len: 15
CDR3aa: CASSEWGGSTDTQYF
CDR3nt: TGTGCCAGCAGTGAATGGGGCGGTAGCACAGATACGCAGTATTTT

j_gene: TRBJ2-1
v_gene: TRBV5-1
d_gene: .
abundance: .
len: 14
CDR3aa: CASSLDGRNDEQFF
CDR3nt: TGCGCCAGCAGCTTGGATGGCAGGAACGATGAGCAGTTCTTC

j_gene: TRBJ2-1
v_gene: TRBV30
d_gene: TRBD2
abundance: few
len: 14
CDR3aa: CAWSSGSSYNEQFF
CDR3nt: TGTGCCTGGAGTAGCGGGAGCTCCTACAATGAGCAGTTCTTC

j_gene: TRBJ2-2
v_gene: TRBV5-1
d_gene: .
abundance: .
len: 16
CDR3aa: CASSLVRQGSRRELFF
CDR3nt: TGCGCCAGCAGCTTGGTTCGGCAGGGGTCGAGAAGGGAGCTGTTTTTT

j_gene: TRBJ1-4
v_gene: TRBV19
d_gene: .
abundance: .
len: 12
CDR3aa: CASRDRNEKLFF
CDR3nt: TGTGCCAGTAGGGACAGAAATGAAAAACTGTTTTTT

j_gene: TRBJ2-1
v_gene: TRBV21-1
d_gene: .
abundance: .
len: 12
CDR3aa: CAGRALSNEQFF
CDR3nt: TGTGCCGGGAGGGCCTTGAGCAATGAGCAGTTCTTC

j_gene: TRBJ2-5
v_gene: TRBV4-2
d_gene: .
abundance: .
len: 16
CDR3aa: CASSQSLRRYQETQYF
CDR3nt: TGTGCCAGCAGCCAATCCCTCCGGCGGTACCAAGAGACCCAGTACTTC

j_gene: TRBJ2-3
v_gene: TRBV29-1
d_gene: TRBD2
abundance: .
len: 15
CDR3aa: CSVQGTSGPPDTQYF
CDR3nt: TGCAGCGTGCAAGGGACTAGCGGCCCCCCGGATACGCAGTATTTT

j_gene: TRBJ2-3
v_gene: TRBV10-3
d_gene: .
abundance: once
len: 11
CDR3aa: CATSATDTQYF
CDR3nt: TGTGCCACTTCGGCCACAGATACGCAGTATTTT

j_gene: TRBJ1-1
v_gene: TRBV5-6
d_gene: .
abundance: .
len: 14
CDR3aa: CASSLSGKITEAFF
CDR3nt: TGTGCCAGCAGCCTCTCGGGTAAAATCACTGAAGCTTTCTTT

j_gene: TRBJ1-4
v_gene: TRBV7-2
d_gene: .
abundance: .
len: 15
CDR3aa: CASSPRLATNEKLFF
CDR3nt: TGTGCCAGCAGCCCCCGTTTAGCAACTAATGAAAAACTGTTTTTT

j_gene: TRBJ2-5
v_gene: TRBV18
d_gene: .
abundance: .
len: 14
CDR3aa: CASSPVQGLETQYF
CDR3nt: TGTGCCAGCTCACCAGTCCAGGGGTTAGAGACCCAGTACTTC

j_gene: TRBJ2-3
v_gene: TRBV6-5
d_gene: TRBD2
abundance: once
len: 15
CDR3aa: CASSQLAGGPGTQYF
CDR3nt: TGTGCCAGCAGTCAGCTAGCGGGAGGGCCGGGTACGCAGTATTTT

j_gene: TRBJ1-2
v_gene: TRBV4-1
d_gene: .
abundance: .
len: 14
CDR3aa: CASSQDDEGRGYTF
CDR3nt: TGCGCCAGCAGCCAAGATGATGAGGGTAGGGGCTACACCTTC

j_gene: TRBJ2-1
v_gene: TRBV5-4
d_gene: TRBD2
abundance: .
len: 17
CDR3aa: CASSSGTSGTAYNEQFF
CDR3nt: TGTGCCAGCAGCTCCGGGACTAGCGGGACGGCCTACAATGAGCAGTTCTTC

j_gene: TRBJ2-5
v_gene: TRBV29-1
d_gene: .
abundance: .
len: 13
CDR3aa: CSVRGIHQETQYF
CDR3nt: TGCAGCGTAAGAGGCATCCATCAAGAGACCCAGTACTTC

j_gene: TRBJ2-7
v_gene: TRBV4-1
d_gene: .
abundance: .
len: 16
CDR3aa: CASSQDLSRRIYEQYF
CDR3nt: TGCGCCAGCAGCCAAGATTTGTCCAGGAGAATCTACGAGCAGTACTTC